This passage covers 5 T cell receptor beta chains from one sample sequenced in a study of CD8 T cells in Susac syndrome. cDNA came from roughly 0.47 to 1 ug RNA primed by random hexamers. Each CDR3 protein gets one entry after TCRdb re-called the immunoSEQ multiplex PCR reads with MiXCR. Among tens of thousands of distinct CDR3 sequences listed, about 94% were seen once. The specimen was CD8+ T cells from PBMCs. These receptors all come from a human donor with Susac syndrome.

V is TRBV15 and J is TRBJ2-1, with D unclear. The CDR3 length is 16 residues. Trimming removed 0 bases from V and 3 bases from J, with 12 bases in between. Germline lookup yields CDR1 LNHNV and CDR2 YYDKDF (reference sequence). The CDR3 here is CATSREARLLYNEQFF. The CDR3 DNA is TGTGCCACCAGCAGAGAAGCCCGGCTCCTCTACAATGAGCAGTTCTTC.

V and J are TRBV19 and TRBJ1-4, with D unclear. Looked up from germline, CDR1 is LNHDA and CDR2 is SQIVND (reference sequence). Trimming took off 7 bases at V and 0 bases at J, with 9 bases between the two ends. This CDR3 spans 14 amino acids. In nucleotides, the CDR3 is TGTGCCAGTAATCGGGCCACAACTAATGAAAAACTGTTTTTT. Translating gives CASNRATTNEKLFF. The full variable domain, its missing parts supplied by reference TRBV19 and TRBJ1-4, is DGGITQSPKYLFRKEGQNVTLSCEQNLNHDAMYWYRQDPGQGLRLIYYSQIVNDFQKGDIAEGYSVSREKKESFPLTVTSAQKNPTAFYLCASNRATTNEKLFFGSGTQLSVL.

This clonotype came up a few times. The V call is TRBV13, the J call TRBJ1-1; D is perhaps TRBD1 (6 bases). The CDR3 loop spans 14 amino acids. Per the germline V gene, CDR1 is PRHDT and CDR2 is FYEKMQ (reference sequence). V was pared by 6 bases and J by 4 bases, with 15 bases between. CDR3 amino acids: CASSLGGPGTEAFF. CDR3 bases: TGTGCCAGCAGTCTCGGGGGGCCGGGCACTGAAGCTTTCTTT. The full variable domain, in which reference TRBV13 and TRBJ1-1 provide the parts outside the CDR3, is AAGVIQSPRHLIKEKRETATLKCYPIPRHDTVYWYQQGPGQDPQFLISFYEKMQSDKGSIPDRFSAQQFSDYHSELNMSSLELGDSALYFCASSLGGPGTEAFFGQGTRLTVV.

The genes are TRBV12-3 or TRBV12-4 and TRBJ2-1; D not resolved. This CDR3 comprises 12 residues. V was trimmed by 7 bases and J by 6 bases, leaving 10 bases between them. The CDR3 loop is CASTSFGNEQFF. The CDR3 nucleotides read TGTGCCAGCACGTCCTTCGGCAATGAGCAGTTCTTC.

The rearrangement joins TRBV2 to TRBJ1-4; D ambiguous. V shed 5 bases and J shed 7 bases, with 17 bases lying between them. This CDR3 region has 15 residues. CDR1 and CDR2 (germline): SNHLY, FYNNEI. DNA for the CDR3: TGTGCCAGCAGTCCGGACGGCACATGGGCTGAAAAACTGTTTTTT. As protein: CASSPDGTWAEKLFF. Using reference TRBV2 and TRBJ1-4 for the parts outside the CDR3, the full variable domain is EPEVTQTPSHQVTQMGQEVILRCVPISNHLYFYWYRQILGQKVEFLVSFYNNEISEKSEIFDDQFSVERPDGSNFTLKIRSTKLEDSAMYFCASSPDGTWAEKLFFGSGTQLSVL.